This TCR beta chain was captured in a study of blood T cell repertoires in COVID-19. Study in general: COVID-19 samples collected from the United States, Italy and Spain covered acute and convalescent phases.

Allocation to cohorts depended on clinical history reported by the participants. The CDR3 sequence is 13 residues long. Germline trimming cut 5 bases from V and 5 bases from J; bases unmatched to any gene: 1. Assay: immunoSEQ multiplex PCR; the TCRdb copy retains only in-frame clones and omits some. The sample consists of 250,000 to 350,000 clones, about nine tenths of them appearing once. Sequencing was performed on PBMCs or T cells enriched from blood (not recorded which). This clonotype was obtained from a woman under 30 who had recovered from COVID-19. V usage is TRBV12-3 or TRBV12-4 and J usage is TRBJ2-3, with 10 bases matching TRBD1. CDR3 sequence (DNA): TGTGCCAGCAGTGGACAGGGGGGAGATACGCAGTATTTT. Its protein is CASSGQGGDTQYF.